This is a list of T cell receptor beta chains from one sample in a study of T cell responses to AZD1222 COVID-19 vaccine. Clones were read by immunoSEQ multiplex PCR, and TCRdb kept only the in-frame ones, dropping some. This table holds 150,000 or so clones, 85% to 95% found once. Material: peripheral blood, obtained on day 0 of AZD1222 vaccination. Source of these receptors: an adult in good health. The CDR3 runs from the conserved cysteine through the conserved F or W. Each record gives: D gene, V gene, J gene, clone size, CDR3 protein, CDR3 DNA. The D gene is left open where the match is weak. Only part of the rows carry a size: once, few, many, or a class if the clone is expanded.

d_gene: NA
v_gene: TRBV4-2
j_gene: TRBJ1-5
abundance: NA
CDR3aa: CASSPGGRAGNQPQHF
CDR3nt: TGTGCCAGCAGCCCGGGAGGGAGAGCGGGCAATCAGCCCCAGCATTTT

d_gene: NA
v_gene: TRBV21-1
j_gene: TRBJ2-7
abundance: NA
CDR3aa: CASSNSGGRGTYEQYF
CDR3nt: TGTGCCAGCAGCAATTCGGGGGGCCGCGGAACCTACGAGCAGTACTTC

d_gene: NA
v_gene: TRBV6-5
j_gene: TRBJ2-5
abundance: NA
CDR3aa: CASSYARYQETQYF
CDR3nt: TGTGCCAGCAGTTACGCGCGGTACCAAGAGACCCAGTACTTC

d_gene: TRBD2
v_gene: TRBV29-1
j_gene: TRBJ2-1
abundance: NA
CDR3aa: CSVEDPLSGSLIEQFF
CDR3nt: TGCAGCGTTGAAGATCCCCTTAGCGGGAGCCTGATCGAGCAGTTCTTC

d_gene: NA
v_gene: TRBV6-1
j_gene: TRBJ1-2
abundance: NA
CDR3aa: CASSEFGGELSGNYGYTF
CDR3nt: TGTGCCAGCAGTGAGTTTGGGGGCGAACTGTCTGGAAACTATGGCTACACTTTC

d_gene: NA
v_gene: TRBV27
j_gene: TRBJ2-3
abundance: NA
CDR3aa: CASAGASTQYF
CDR3nt: TGTGCCAGCGCCGGGGCGAGTACGCAGTATTTT

d_gene: NA
v_gene: TRBV27
j_gene: TRBJ1-3
abundance: NA
CDR3aa: CASSLRSGNTIYF
CDR3nt: TGTGCCAGCAGTTTAAGATCTGGAAACACCATATATTTT

d_gene: NA
v_gene: TRBV4-3
j_gene: TRBJ1-6
abundance: NA
CDR3aa: CASSQDPRIPNSPLHF
CDR3nt: TGCGCCAGCAGCCAAGATCCGAGGATCCCCAATTCACCCCTCCACTTT

d_gene: TRBD1
v_gene: TRBV29-1
j_gene: TRBJ2-5
abundance: NA
CDR3aa: CSVRDRGIQETQYF
CDR3nt: TGCAGCGTGAGGGACAGGGGAATACAGGAGACCCAGTACTTC

d_gene: TRBD1
v_gene: TRBV30
j_gene: TRBJ1-2
abundance: few
CDR3aa: CAWSTDRGLRYTF
CDR3nt: TGTGCCTGGAGTACAGACAGGGGTCTGCGCTACACCTTC

d_gene: NA
v_gene: TRBV24-1
j_gene: TRBJ1-2
abundance: once
CDR3aa: CATSDLQGYGYTF
CDR3nt: TGTGCCACCAGTGATTTACAGGGTTATGGCTACACCTTC

d_gene: TRBD1
v_gene: TRBV4-2
j_gene: TRBJ1-6
abundance: NA
CDR3aa: CASSHGQGFNSPLHF
CDR3nt: TGTGCCAGCAGCCATGGACAGGGGTTTAATTCACCCCTCCACTTT

d_gene: TRBD2
v_gene: TRBV2
j_gene: TRBJ2-1
abundance: once
CDR3aa: CASSSDKTSPEQFF
CDR3nt: TGTGCCAGCAGTTCTGACAAGACTAGCCCGGAGCAGTTCTTC

d_gene: NA
v_gene: TRBV14
j_gene: TRBJ1-2
abundance: NA
CDR3aa: CASSQFPGREDYGYTF
CDR3nt: TGTGCCAGCAGCCAATTTCCGGGGCGCGAGGACTATGGCTACACCTTC

d_gene: NA
v_gene: TRBV14
j_gene: TRBJ1-2
abundance: NA
CDR3aa: CASSYPGARFYGYTF
CDR3nt: TGTGCCAGCAGCTACCCAGGGGCGCGGTTCTATGGCTACACCTTC

d_gene: NA
v_gene: TRBV15
j_gene: TRBJ1-2
abundance: NA
CDR3aa: CATSSNFQDSGGYTF
CDR3nt: TGTGCCACCAGCAGTAATTTCCAAGATTCAGGGGGCTACACCTTC

d_gene: TRBD1
v_gene: TRBV10-3
j_gene: TRBJ1-6
abundance: NA
CDR3aa: CATAVGDSPSPLHF
CDR3nt: TGTGCCACAGCTGTAGGGGACAGCCCTTCACCCCTCCACTTT

d_gene: NA
v_gene: TRBV20-1
j_gene: TRBJ1-1
abundance: NA
CDR3aa: CSAGRTTEAFF
CDR3nt: TGCAGTGCTGGGAGGACGACTGAAGCTTTCTTT

d_gene: NA
v_gene: TRBV9
j_gene: TRBJ1-2
abundance: NA
CDR3aa: CASRLTWGAPYGYTF
CDR3nt: TGTGCCAGCAGACTAACTTGGGGGGCTCCCTATGGCTACACCTTC

d_gene: NA
v_gene: TRBV11-2
j_gene: TRBJ2-2
abundance: NA
CDR3aa: CASSSIWPRDTGELFF
CDR3nt: TGTGCCAGCAGCTCCATATGGCCGAGGGACACCGGGGAGCTGTTTTTT

d_gene: TRBD1
v_gene: TRBV2
j_gene: TRBJ1-4
abundance: NA
CDR3aa: CASSADRDINEKLFF
CDR3nt: TGTGCCAGCAGTGCCGACAGGGATATTAATGAAAAACTGTTTTTT

d_gene: NA
v_gene: TRBV12-3/TRBV12-4
j_gene: TRBJ2-2
abundance: NA
CDR3aa: CASSWSPAGELFF
CDR3nt: TGTGCCAGCAGTTGGTCCCCAGCCGGGGAGCTGTTTTTT

d_gene: TRBD2
v_gene: TRBV7-8
j_gene: TRBJ2-1
abundance: NA
CDR3aa: CASSLVYGGVEIF
CDR3nt: TGTGCCAGCAGCTTAGTATACGGGGGGGTAGAGATCTTC

d_gene: NA
v_gene: TRBV28
j_gene: TRBJ1-5
abundance: NA
CDR3aa: CASRSLGDQPQHF
CDR3nt: TGTGCCAGCAGGTCCCTTGGGGATCAGCCCCAGCATTTT

d_gene: NA
v_gene: TRBV18
j_gene: TRBJ1-1
abundance: NA
CDR3aa: CASSLGGHMNTEAFF
CDR3nt: TGTGCCAGCTCCCTGGGGGGTCATATGAACACTGAAGCTTTCTTT

d_gene: NA
v_gene: TRBV27
j_gene: TRBJ2-3
abundance: NA
CDR3aa: CASSLSLAADTQYF
CDR3nt: TGTGCCAGCAGTTTATCTCTAGCCGCAGATACGCAGTATTTT

d_gene: NA
v_gene: TRBV7-6
j_gene: TRBJ2-7
abundance: NA
CDR3aa: CASSPNSYEQYF
CDR3nt: TGTGCCAGCAGCCCCAACTCCTACGAGCAGTACTTC

d_gene: NA
v_gene: TRBV7-9
j_gene: TRBJ1-2
abundance: NA
CDR3aa: CASSSRQDGYTF
CDR3nt: TGTGCCAGCAGCTCTCGACAGGATGGCTACACCTTC

d_gene: NA
v_gene: TRBV3-1/TRBV3-2
j_gene: TRBJ2-1
abundance: NA
CDR3aa: CASSQRSGYYNEQFF
CDR3nt: TGTGCCAGCAGCCAAAGGTCGGGGTACTACAATGAGCAGTTCTTC

d_gene: NA
v_gene: TRBV5-5
j_gene: TRBJ2-3
abundance: once
CDR3aa: CASSLWGDTQYF
CDR3nt: TGTGCCAGCAGCCTATGGGGAGATACGCAGTATTTT

d_gene: TRBD1
v_gene: TRBV5-1
j_gene: TRBJ1-1
abundance: NA
CDR3aa: CASSWGQKQTEAFF
CDR3nt: TGCGCCAGCAGCTGGGGACAGAAGCAGACTGAAGCTTTCTTT

d_gene: TRBD2
v_gene: TRBV2
j_gene: TRBJ2-1
abundance: NA
CDR3aa: CAIRGGSSYNEQFF
CDR3nt: TGTGCCATCCGAGGCGGGAGCTCCTACAATGAGCAGTTCTTC

d_gene: NA
v_gene: TRBV2
j_gene: TRBJ1-5
abundance: once
CDR3aa: CASSETRVRQPQHF
CDR3nt: TGTGCCAGCAGTGAGACCCGGGTGAGACAGCCCCAGCATTTT

d_gene: NA
v_gene: TRBV19
j_gene: TRBJ1-4
abundance: NA
CDR3aa: CASSIETTPTNEKLFF
CDR3nt: TGTGCCAGTAGTATAGAGACGACCCCAACTAATGAAAAACTGTTTTTT

d_gene: NA
v_gene: TRBV18
j_gene: TRBJ2-1
abundance: NA
CDR3aa: CASSQSRDINNEQFF
CDR3nt: TGTGCCAGCTCTCAGTCCCGGGACATCAACAATGAGCAGTTCTTC

d_gene: NA
v_gene: TRBV29-1
j_gene: TRBJ2-1
abundance: NA
CDR3aa: CSVGGGRGPEQFF
CDR3nt: TGCAGCGTTGGGGGGGGCAGGGGCCCGGAGCAGTTCTTC

d_gene: NA
v_gene: TRBV29-1
j_gene: TRBJ1-4
abundance: NA
CDR3aa: CSVELVGSGANEKLFF
CDR3nt: TGCAGCGTTGAACTGGTGGGGTCGGGGGCTAATGAAAAACTGTTTTTT